The 21 T cell receptor beta chains listed next were all sequenced from one sample in a study of CD4 T cells in relation to SARS-CoV-2 and coronaviruses. Unexposed donor CD4+ T cells date from about 2011-2018, before the COVID-19 pandemic. The cells were cultured for roughly 11 days before CD4+ T cells were isolated. Sequencing used immunoSEQ multiplex PCR; TCRdb keeps in-frame clones, though not all of them. The sample consists of roughly 28,000 clones, roughly 66% of them appearing once. These receptors are not linked to any known antigen. The specimen sequenced was CD4+ T cells from PBMCs, cultured in vitro. The origin of the receptors is a human donor in good health.

The chain employs TRBV9 and TRBJ1-2; 7 bases are a match to TRBD1. The CDR3 contains 14 residues. The germline V gene encodes CDR1 SGDLS and CDR2 YYNGEE. V lost 1 base and J lost 4; bases outside the gene matches: 4. Here the CDR3 reads CASSVQQGSYGYTF. DNA for the CDR3: TGTGCCAGCAGCGTACAACAGGGGAGCTATGGCTACACCTTC. Using reference TRBV9 and TRBJ1-2 for the parts outside the CDR3, the full variable domain is DSGVTQTPKHLITATGQRVTLRCSPRSGDLSVYWYQQSLDQGLQFLIQYYNGEERAKGNILERFSAQQFPDLHSELNLSSLELGDSALYFCASSVQQGSYGYTFGSGTRLTVV.

This chain connects TRBV5-1 to TRBJ1-3, with D tentatively TRBD1 (5 bases). The CDR3 extends over 14 amino acids. Trimming removed 0 bases from V and 4 bases from J, with 8 bases in between. Germline V gene data show CDR1 as SGHRS and CDR2 as YFSETQ. For the CDR3, the DNA is TGCGCCAGCAGCTTGGGGCAGGGAGGAAACACCATATATTTT. This gives the protein CASSLGQGGNTIYF.

J is TRBJ2-1 and V is TRBV7-2; a weak D match, TRBD2 (5 bases). The ends were cut back, 9 bases at V and 4 bases at J, with 13 bases in the middle. The germline gives CDR1 SGHTA, CDR2 FQGNSA. The CDR3 covers 13 residues. In DNA, the CDR3 is TGTGCCAGTCGAAAGCCGGGGTACAATGAGCAGTTCTTC. Translating gives CASRKPGYNEQFF. Full variable domain (outside the CDR3, taken from reference TRBV7-2 and TRBJ2-1): GAGVSQSPSNKVTEKGKDVELRCDPISGHTALYWYRQSLGQGLEFLIYFQGNSAPDKSGLPSDRFSAERTGGSVSTLTIQRTQQEDSAVYLCASRKPGYNEQFFGPGTRLTVL.

V is TRBV21-1 and J is TRBJ1-2; the table gives TRBD1 as D, unverified against the DNA. TRBV21-1 is described as a pseudogene. CDR3 length equals 15 residues. This chain's CDR3 is CASSTKSDNLYGYTF. CDR3 DNA: TGTGCCAGCAGCACTAAATCGGACAACCTCTATGGCTACACCTTC.

The chain is built from TRBV4-3 and TRBJ2-4, with D possibly matching TRBD1 (5 bases). CDR1 and CDR2 (germline): LGHNA, YSLEER. The CDR3 runs 15 residues. V dropped 0 bases and J dropped 7 bases, with 13 bases sitting between them. CDR3 sequence: CASSQDQGAANIQYF. In DNA, the CDR3 is TGCGCCAGCAGCCAAGATCAAGGGGCTGCGAACATTCAGTACTTC.

The gene calls are TRBV25-1 and TRBJ2-5; D unclear. Germline V gene data show CDR1 as MGHDK and CDR2 as SYGVNS. V dropped 1 base and J dropped 5 bases, with 17 bases sitting between them. This CDR3 has 16 amino acids. CDR3 bases: TGTGCCAGCAGTGAATTATCCCCTCCCGGCGCGGAGACCCAGTACTTC. Translated, it gives CASSELSPPGAETQYF.

The V and J genes are TRBV7-9 and TRBJ1-2; weak D call: TRBD1 (6 bases). Germline assignment: CDR1 SEHNR and CDR2 FQNEAQ (reference sequence). The CDR3 has 15 residues. Trimming took 4 bases from V and 4 from J, leaving 16 bases between them. CDR3 region: CASSSMMRQAYGYTF. CDR3 nucleotides: TGTGCCAGCAGCTCAATGATGAGACAGGCCTATGGCTACACCTTC.

J is TRBJ1-1 and V is TRBV5-1; 8 nucleotides line up with TRBD1. This CDR3 region has 13 residues. Germline CDR1 reads SGHRS; CDR2 reads YFSETQ. V shed 4 bases and J 4 bases; nucleotides not matched to a gene: 3. This CDR3 reads CASSRQGSTEAFF. The CDR3 coding sequence is TGCGCCAGCAGCCGACAGGGGAGCACTGAAGCTTTCTTT.

The CDR3 region has the DNA TGTGCCAGCAGTTTACAGGGGGCCGTGTCAGATACGCAGTATTTT. Its protein is CASSLQGAVSDTQYF. V is TRBV2 and J is TRBJ2-3; 9 nucleotides agree with TRBD1. The CDR3 covers 15 residues. Looked up from germline, CDR1 is SNHLY and CDR2 is FYNNEI. Trimming cost V 5 bases and J 4 bases; bases outside gene matches: 7. Full variable domain (missing parts from reference TRBV2 and TRBJ2-3): EPEVTQTPSHQVTQMGQEVILRCVPISNHLYFYWYRQILGQKVEFLVSFYNNEISEKSEIFDDQFSVERPDGSNFTLKIRSTKLEDSAMYFCASSLQGAVSDTQYFGPGTRLTVL.

This rearrangement joins TRBV3-1 (or the pseudogene TRBV3-2) to TRBJ2-5; TRBD1 matches at 7 bases. Germline CDR1 and CDR2: LGHDT and YNNKEL (reference sequence). V dropped 3 bases and J dropped 0; count of bases not matched to a gene: 4. The CDR3 contains 15 residues. In nucleotides, the CDR3 is TGTGCCAGCAGCCAGGGGACAGCCTACCAAGAGACCCAGTACTTC. Translation: CASSQGTAYQETQYF.

This rearrangement joins TRBV3-1 (or the pseudogene TRBV3-2) to TRBJ2-2; D perhaps matches TRBD1 (6 bases). Germline-derived CDR1 and CDR2 are LGHDT and YNNKEL (reference sequence). The germline V and J ends were trimmed by 5 bases and 1 base, with 8 bases remaining between them. The CDR3 has 14 amino acids. The CDR3: CASSATGNTGELFF. For the CDR3, the DNA is TGTGCCAGCAGCGCGACAGGGAACACCGGGGAGCTGTTTTTT.

This clone was recorded a few times. This chain links TRBV7-9 with TRBJ2-1, with TRBD2 identical over 9 bases. Germline trimming cut 2 bases from V and 5 bases from J; bases unmatched to any gene: 4. Per the germline V gene, CDR1 is SEHNR and CDR2 is FQNEAQ (reference sequence). This CDR3 has 15 residues. The CDR3 nucleotides read TGTGCCAGCAGCTTAATTAGCGGGGGTAACAATGAGCAGTTCTTC. It encodes CASSLISGGNNEQFF.

This clone appeared a few times. The chain uses TRBV2 and TRBJ2-1; 7 positions agree with TRBD2. There are 14 residues in the CDR3. From germline, CDR1 is SNHLY and CDR2 FYNNEI. After removal of 6 bases from V and 6 bases from J, the junction contained 8 bases not matched to a gene. The CDR3 loop reads CASRTLAAGNEQFF. CDR3 DNA sequence: TGTGCCAGCAGGACCCTAGCGGCCGGCAATGAGCAGTTCTTC.

This clone was recorded a few times. J is TRBJ1-5 and V is TRBV6-2 or TRBV6-3, with D unclear. Looked up from germline, CDR1 is MNHEY and CDR2 is SVGEGT. Trimming pared 2 bases from V and 4 bases from J, leaving 6 bases between. The CDR3 spans 13 residues. The CDR3 loop is CASSYSRNQPQHF. DNA of the CDR3: TGTGCCAGCAGTTACAGTAGAAATCAGCCCCAGCATTTT.

This clone was seen more than once but under ten times. The chain has TRBV11-2 and TRBJ2-7; 10 positions agree with TRBD2. CDR3 size: 17 residues. CDR1 is SGHAT and CDR2 is FQNNGV in the germline V gene. V shed 1 base and J 5 bases; nucleotides not matched to a gene: 11. In nucleotides, the CDR3 is TGTGCCAGCAGCTTAGGGTACTTAGGGCTAGCGGGAGACGAGCAGTACTTC. Amino acid sequence: CASSLGYLGLAGDEQYF.

This sequence joins TRBV5-6 and TRBJ2-5, with TRBD2 matching over 16 bases. Trimming at V came to 3 bases and at J to 7 bases, leaving 9 bases not matched to a gene. The CDR3 spans 17 residues. Germline CDR1 reads SGHDT; CDR2 reads YYEEEE. CDR3: CASSSGTSGGGVGTQYF. DNA for the CDR3: TGTGCCAGCAGCTCTGGGACTAGCGGGGGGGGCGTGGGGACCCAGTACTTC.

This rearrangement joins TRBV4-2 to TRBJ2-5, with 7 bases that match TRBD1. Per the germline V gene, CDR1 is LGHNA and CDR2 is YNFKEQ. This CDR3 has 16 residues. With 2 bases clipped from V and 5 bases from J, the junction kept 11 bases outside the gene matches. The CDR3 reads CASSQRDRDNWETQYF. The CDR3 DNA reads as TGTGCCAGCAGCCAACGTGACAGGGATAATTGGGAGACCCAGTACTTC.

V is TRBV27 and J is TRBJ1-1; 9 nucleotides agree with TRBD1. This CDR3 region has 16 residues. J gave up 5 bases and V 6 bases, and 13 bases lay outside the gene matches. Germline-derived CDR1 and CDR2 are MNHEY and SMNVEV (reference sequence). The CDR3 coding sequence is TGTGCCAGCAGCCATCGTACAGGGGGCGCGGATACTGAAGCTTTCTTT. Translated: CASSHRTGGADTEAFF.

This clone is a singleton in its sample. This rearrangement joins TRBV9 to TRBJ2-7; 10 bases match TRBD2. The germline V gene has CDR1 SGDLS and CDR2 YYNGEE. The trim removed 0 bases at V and 9 bases at J, leaving 6 bases unmatched. The CDR3 extends over 14 amino acids. The CDR3 spells CASSVGASGSGQYF. The DNA for the CDR3 is TGTGCCAGCAGCGTAGGCGCTAGCGGGAGCGGGCAGTACTTC.

The rearrangement uses TRBV6-2 or TRBV6-3 and TRBJ1-4; a possible D gene is TRBD1 (5 bases). CDR3 length: 15 residues. Between the trimmed V and J ends, which lost 5 bases and 4 bases, there was a span of 14 bases. CDR1 and CDR2 (germline): MNHEY, SVGEGT. CDR3 nucleotides: TGTGCCAGCAGTGACGGGAGACAGCATAATGAAAAACTGTTTTTT. Its translation: CASSDGRQHNEKLFF.

The chain has TRBV25-1 and TRBJ2-7; 11 bases line up with TRBD2. The CDR3 contains 14 residues. Germline lookup yields CDR1 MGHDK and CDR2 SYGVNS. V lost 4 bases, J lost 6 bases, and 5 bases stayed unmatched. CDR3 DNA: TGTGCCAGCAGTGGACTAGCGGGATATGGCGAGCAGTACTTC. This codes for CASSGLAGYGEQYF.